Sequencing of this TCR beta chain was carried out in a study of T cell responses to AZD1222 COVID-19 vaccine. Study conclusions and caveats: Repertoires were sampled only after the peak T cell response. The CD4 TCRs associated with vaccination extended across spike and predominated at 160-218 and 743-854. Females outnumbered males among donors, who were mostly white British; clonal diversity was possibly underestimated. Nearly half of spike-specific TCRs reportedly target variant regions that are unmutated in the B.1.351 and B.1.1.7 variants.

The method was immunoSEQ multiplex PCR; TCRdb's version includes in-frame clones alone and lacks a portion of them. This sample has about 130,000 clones, with 80% to 95% found just once. Germline V gene data show CDR1 as SGHDN and CDR2 as FVKESK. The CDR3 extends over 14 amino acids. V was clipped by 4 bases and J by 1 base; unmatched bases: 1. Remarks on this clone: Its antigen is as yet unknown. This sequence may be a read error, since a much larger clone differs from it by one base.

The starting material was peripheral blood, obtained on day 0 of MenACWY control vaccination. This chain links TRBV14 with TRBJ1-1; 9 nucleotides line up with TRBD1. The sequence was obtained from an adult in good health. CDR3: CASSRGQGNTEAFF. The CDR3 nucleotides read TGTGCCAGCAGCCGGGGACAGGGGAACACTGAAGCTTTCTTT.